This T cell receptor (beta chain) was profiled in a study of CD8+ T cells in alopecia areata (dated by TCRdb to 2016 to 2018). Regarding the study in general: Treated patients were enrolled in an open-label pilot trial of oral tofacitinib at 5 to 10 mg twice daily for moderate-to-severe alopecia areata. Patients received tofacitinib for 6 to 18 months and were then followed off drug for 6 months to check for delayed response and recurrence. In treated patients, disease severity was measured using the SALT score, which gives the percentage of scalp surface area affected. The study used high-throughput TCRbeta sequencing to examine T cell clonal expansion in alopecia areata, in both the C3H/HeJ mouse model and human patients. Human TCRbeta sequencing covered scalp tissue and sorted CD4+ and CD8+ peripheral blood T cells from patchy and totalis/universalis alopecia areata patients and healthy controls. Patients on tofacitinib were biopsied at baseline and after 4 and 24 weeks of treatment, and several of the patients also had a later scalp biopsy. Scalp clonality was compared among normal scalp (n=4), patchy alopecia areata scalp (n=8), and alopecia totalis/universalis scalp (n=8). The RNA source kit depended on sample type: the PAXgene miRNA kit for fixed scalp, the miRNeasy kit for PBMCs, and the RNeasy kit for mouse skin. Amplification of TCRbeta CDR3 regions was done by immunoSEQ multiplex PCR using 35 Vbeta forward primers and 13 Jbeta reverse primers.

Study-level results and caveats: Because the treated cohort was small and had just a single nonresponder, larger studies are needed to establish links between baseline CD8+ expansion and response. Compared with mice, TCR sequences shared between patients were less clear, possibly partly because of HLA diversity across the patient population. Scalp clonality and the number of expanded CD8+ clones among the top 100 scalp clones were significantly decreased by tofacitinib. Many expanded lesional clones were found to persist in scalp and blood during tofacitinib treatment, and relapse after treatment cessation may be partly explained by this persistence. Lesional scalp, especially in alopecia totalis/universalis, showed higher clonality and more expanded CD8+ clones than normal scalp, suggesting antigenic drive. Resident alphabeta T cells in normal human skin are also sequenced, complicating scalp TCR repertoire analysis, unlike mouse skin dominated by gammadelta T cells.

Library preparation employed the immunoSEQ multiplex PCR assay. For TCR sequencing, RNA was extracted from every sample and reverse transcribed into cDNA to serve as template. First-strand cDNA was synthesized with SuperScript III using a 2:1 mix of oligo-dT and random hexamers. A synthetic immune receptor repertoire was used to assess amplification bias, and residual bias was removed computationally. Concerning the study's data processing: Raw reads were preprocessed to remove errors, and CDR3 was defined by IMGT conventions from the conserved cysteine to phenylalanine. Clonality was computed as 1 minus the Shannon entropy, with the entropy normalized by log2 of the number of productive unique TCRs. Scalp TCRbeta sequences were cross-referenced with sorted blood CD4 and CD8 repertoires so that the CD4 or CD8 identity of scalp clones could be inferred. TCRdb carries this immuneACCESS record with in-frame sequences only. Its versions omit some clonotypes, under half of them owing to an unresolved V gene in the studies checked, with the rest unexplained. For V, J and clone size, that table is used; D and trimming come from the DNA. The sample table contains about 220,000 clones; only one count was recorded for around 57% of them. The ten biggest clones cover about 1.6% of the sample.

Sequences SGHRS (CDR1) and YFSETQ (CDR2) are obtained from the germline V gene. Trimming leaves V shorter by 1 base and J shorter by 9 bases, with the junction holding 10 bases beyond the gene matches. From the cysteine through the phenylalanine, the CDR3 covers 16 amino acids. Only CDR3 DNA is held: 48 bases, read in frame from base 1. According to the study, the label for this sample's time point signals: roughly 27 days on oral tofacitinib. This specimen's treatment or condition label, per the study, means: oral pan-JAK inhibitor, 5-10 mg twice daily. Lesional scalp punch biopsies and peripheral blood were collected from alopecia areata patients. PBMCs were isolated by density centrifugation and stained for CD3, CD4 and CD8, and CD4+ and CD8+ T cells were sorted on a FACSAria. This clone was observed a few times. No antigen is known for it. No base qualities exist here, and no much larger clone lies one base off it.

In this chain, TRBV5-1 is recombined with TRBJ2-1, with 10 junctional bases fitting TRBD1. Source: CD4+ T cells sorted from blood, taken at week 4, from a patient treated with tofacitinib. The TCR comes from a human donor with alopecia areata. The CDR3 reads CASSLPGTGVRSEQFF. In nucleotides, the sequence is TGCGCCAGCAGCTTGCCCGGGACAGGGGTACGTAGTGAGCAGTTCTTC.